This T cell receptor beta chain originates from a study of T-cell memory formation after mild COVID-19. Via MiXCR, TCRdb re-called the 5' RACE reads, giving one row per CDR3 protein. This sample has approximately 480,000 distinct CDR3 sequences, with about 20% found just once. Germline V lookup: CDR1 SGHVS, CDR2 FNYEAQ. CDR3 size: 12 residues. Trimming shortened V by 1 base and J by 4 bases, and 3 bases separated the two germline ends. This clonotype was detected a few times. The specimen sequenced was PBMCs or a T cell subset sorted from them (not recorded which). This rearrangement joins TRBV7-6 to TRBJ2-3; no clear D gene. This receptor was identified in an adult woman who had mild COVID-19 (a few samples of this study predate the infection). Cell type and time point are not known. CDR3 in amino acids: CASSLDPDTQYF. The DNA of the CDR3 is TGTGCCAGCAGCTTAGATCCAGATACGCAGTATTTT.